This T cell receptor (beta chain) came from a study of blood T cell repertoires in COVID-19. Sequenced by immunoSEQ multiplex PCR; TCRdb stores in-frame clones only, minus some. The table shows 250,000 to 300,000 clones, with 70% to 90% occurring only once. CDR1 is MDHEN, CDR2 SYDVKM, per germline. The length of the CDR3 is 14 residues. V gave up 6 bases and J gave up 3 bases, with 15 bases separating them. The source is a man between 18 and 29 years old with active or convalescent COVID-19. V is TRBV28 and J is TRBJ2-7; maybe TRBD2 (5 bases). Sequenced sample: peripheral blood. Here the CDR3 reads CASRGSSGDYEQYF. The CDR3 nucleotides are TGTGCCAGCAGAGGGTCCTCCGGGGACTACGAGCAGTACTTC.